The present TCR beta chain was sequenced within a study of shared clonotypes between healthy human individuals. As for the study in general: For every donor, three CD4 naive, three CD4 memory, two CD8 naive and one CD8 memory plates were used. Overall study results and limits: Investigators collected only blood, and repertoires in tissues likely differ. Generation probabilities were higher for clonotypes shared across all four sorted-subset donors than for unshared ones.

Using immunoSEQ multiplex PCR, the repertoire was profiled, and TCRdb retains in-frame clones only, with some absent. Here the sample spans 2.5 million or so clones, more than 80% being singletons. In the case of this clone: The antigen remains undetermined.

The CDR3 loop spans 16 amino acids. Germline-derived CDR1 and CDR2 are SGHKS and YYEKEE (reference sequence). Trimming cost V 5 bases and J 3 bases; bases outside gene matches: 10. CD4+ cells yielded CD45RA+ naive and CD45RA-negative memory subsets. The sequenced sample consisted of naive CD4+ T cells sorted from blood. Described subset: CD45RA+ positively selected. V usage is TRBV5-5 and J usage is TRBJ2-5, with 10 bases that match TRBD1. The TCR was taken from a young man in good health. The DNA of the CDR3 is TGTGCCAGCAGTCGCCCACCGGGACAGGGGAAAGAGACCCAGTACTTC. This encodes CASSRPPGQGKETQYF. The full variable domain, its missing parts supplied by reference TRBV5-5 and TRBJ2-5, is DAGVTQSPTHLIKTRGQQVTLRCSPISGHKSVSWYQQVLGQGPQFIFQYYEKEERGRGNFPDRFSARQFPNYSSELNVNALLLGDSALYLCASSRPPGQGKETQYFGPGTRLLVL.